This TCR beta chain was sequenced during a study of OX40 agonist ivuxolimab in advanced cancers. Whole-study context: A diagnosis of hepatocellular carcinoma, melanoma, renal cell or head and neck cancer was present in dose-escalation patients.

Profiled with immunoSEQ multiplex PCR; TCRdb holds only in-frame clones, not every one. Found here are under 150,000 clones, approximately 90% of them singletons; the top ten hold under 0.7%. Study-wide results and caveats: At 0.1 to 3.0 mg/kg, clonal expansion of CD4+ and CD8+ blood T cells had occurred by week 6.

The CDR3 spans 13 residues. Trimming took 5 bases from V and 0 from J, leaving 9 bases between them. Germline V gene data show CDR1 as GTSNPN and CDR2 as SVGIG (reference sequence). A history of autoimmune disease or systemic immunosuppression excluded patients. Notes on this clone: Antigen specificity is unknown.

The chain recombines TRBV30 with TRBJ2-3, with D hard to call. The sample was CD4+ or CD8+ T cells sorted from blood, taken in a trial of the OX40 agonist ivuxolimab. This sequence was found in an adult with an advanced solid tumor such as melanoma, head and neck, liver or kidney cancer. CDR3 coding DNA: TGTGCCTGGGAAACTTATAGCACAGATACGCAGTATTTT. Its translation is CAWETYSTDTQYF.